The source of this TCR beta chain is a study of blood T cell repertoires in COVID-19. Study in general: Samples taken during acute and convalescent COVID-19 were collected in the United States, Italy and Spain. T cells, B-cell-depleted T cells, or PBMCs supplied cDNA or gDNA.

This clone appeared once. This CDR3 region has 12 residues. Germline CDR1 and CDR2: SGHTA and FQGTGA. Trimming took off 5 bases at V and 7 bases at J, with 10 bases between the two ends. In the original processing: Reference gene primer amplification gave estimated nucleated cell counts. Sequencing was performed with immunoSEQ multiplex PCR; in TCRdb, only in-frame clones are kept and a portion is missing. V and J calls and clone size come straight from that table; D and trimming were deduced from the DNA. The sample contains 140,000 or so clones, 79% of which appear only once. The sample taken for sequencing was peripheral blood. The sequence was collected from a man aged 45 to 65 with active or convalescent COVID-19. The rearrangement links TRBV7-3 to TRBJ2-3; weak D call: TRBD1 (6 bases). CDR3 amino acids: CASSQDSYTQYF. CDR3 nucleotide sequence: TGTGCCAGCAGCCAGGACAGTTATACGCAGTATTTT.